These T cell receptor beta chains were read from a single sample in a study of T cells in localized non-small cell lung cancer. Profiled with immunoSEQ multiplex PCR; TCRdb holds only in-frame clones, not every one. The data contain approximately 140,000 clones, roughly 90% of them singletons. Sequencing was performed on peripheral blood, taken before any cancer treatment. These receptors were collected from a female donor aged 60 or older with stage I lung adenocarcinoma. The CDR3 runs from the conserved cysteine through the conserved F or W. A D gene is named only where the DNA matches it firmly. Expanded clones are given a class, and other clones once, few, many or no size at all.

abundance	v_gene	d_gene	j_gene	CDR3aa	CDR3nt
-	TRBV30	-	TRBJ1-6	CAWGVGAALQNSPLHF	TGTGCCTGGGGGGTCGGGGCAGCTCTCCAGAATTCACCCCTCCACTTT
-	TRBV6-1	TRBD1	TRBJ2-7	CASRSGQGGFEQYF	TGTGCCAGCAGGTCGGGACAGGGGGGGTTCGAGCAGTACTTC
-	TRBV5-4	-	TRBJ2-4	CASSLYGGKSIQYF	TGTGCCAGCAGCTTGTATGGGGGAAAGAGCATTCAGTACTTC
-	TRBV30	-	TRBJ2-5	CAWRTDGETQYF	TGTGCCTGGAGGACCGACGGCGAGACCCAGTACTTC
-	TRBV5-1	TRBD1	TRBJ2-1	CASSLTTGGSYNEQFF	TGCGCCAGCAGCTTAACGACAGGGGGGTCCTACAATGAGCAGTTCTTC
once	TRBV5-1	-	TRBJ2-7	CASSLVAGNYEQYF	TGCGCCAGCAGCTTGGTGGCAGGGAATTACGAGCAGTACTTC
once	TRBV25-1	-	TRBJ1-2	CASSGRSGGYTF	TGTGCCAGCAGTGGTAGGAGCGGTGGCTACACCTTC
-	TRBV9	TRBD2	TRBJ2-5	CASSVGVTGGPATQETQYF	TGTGCCAGCAGCGTAGGAGTAACGGGAGGCCCCGCGACCCAAGAGACCCAGTACTTC
-	TRBV6-1	-	TRBJ1-1	CASSDPGVNTEAFF	TGTGCCAGCAGTGACCCAGGGGTGAACACTGAAGCTTTCTTT
-	TRBV5-1	-	TRBJ2-2	CASSLEMGLLGLFF	TGCGCCAGCAGCTTGGAAATGGGGCTTCTTGGGTTGTTTTTT
-	TRBV11-3	-	TRBJ2-5	CASSLDPPPGETQYF	TGTGCCAGCAGCTTAGATCCTCCCCCTGGGGAGACCCAGTACTTC
-	TRBV19	-	TRBJ2-1	CASAPRQSSYNEQFF	TGTGCCAGCGCCCCCAGGCAGAGCTCCTACAATGAGCAGTTCTTC
-	TRBV6-5	-	TRBJ1-2	CATVDLAGGRYGYTF	TGTGCCACCGTGGATTTGGCTGGAGGACGGTATGGCTACACCTTC
-	TRBV30	-	TRBJ1-2	CAWNRALFLYTF	TGTGCCTGGAACCGGGCCTTATTTCTCTACACCTTC
once	TRBV5-8	-	TRBJ2-3	CASSLRVTDTQYF	TGTGCCAGCAGCTTGCGTGTTACAGATACGCAGTATTTT
-	TRBV13	-	TRBJ1-2	CASSQISSSGYTF	TGTGCCAGCAGCCAGATCAGTTCGTCTGGCTACACCTTC